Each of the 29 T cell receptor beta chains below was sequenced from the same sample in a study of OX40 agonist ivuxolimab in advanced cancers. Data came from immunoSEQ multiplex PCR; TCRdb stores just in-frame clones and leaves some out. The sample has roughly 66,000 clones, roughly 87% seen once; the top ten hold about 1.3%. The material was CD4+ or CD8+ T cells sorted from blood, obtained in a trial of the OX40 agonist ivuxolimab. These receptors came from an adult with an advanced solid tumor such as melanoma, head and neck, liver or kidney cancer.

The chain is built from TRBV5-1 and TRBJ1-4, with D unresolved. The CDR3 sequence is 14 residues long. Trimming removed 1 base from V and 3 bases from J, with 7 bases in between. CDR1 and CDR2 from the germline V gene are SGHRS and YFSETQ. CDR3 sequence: CASSLLQPNEKLFF. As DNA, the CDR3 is TGCGCCAGCAGCTTGTTGCAGCCTAATGAAAAACTGTTTTTT. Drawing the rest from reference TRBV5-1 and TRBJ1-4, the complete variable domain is KAGVTQTPRYLIKTRGQQVTLSCSPISGHRSVSWYQQTPGQGLQFLFEYFSETQRNKGNFPGRFSGRQFSNSRSEMNVSTLELGDSALYLCASSLLQPNEKLFFGSGTQLSVL.

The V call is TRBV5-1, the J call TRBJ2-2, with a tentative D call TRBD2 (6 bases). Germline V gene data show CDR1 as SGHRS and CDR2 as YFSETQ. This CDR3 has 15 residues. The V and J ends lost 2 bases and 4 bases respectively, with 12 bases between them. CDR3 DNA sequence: TGCGCCAGCAGCTTTTCCGGGGGTAGCACCGGGGAGCTGTTTTTT. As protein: CASSFSGGSTGELFF.

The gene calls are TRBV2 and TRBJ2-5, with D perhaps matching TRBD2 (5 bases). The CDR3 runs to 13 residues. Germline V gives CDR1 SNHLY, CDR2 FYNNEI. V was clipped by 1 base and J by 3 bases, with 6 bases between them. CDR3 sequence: CASSEEAEETQYF. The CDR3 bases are TGTGCCAGCAGTGAAGAAGCGGAAGAGACCCAGTACTTC.

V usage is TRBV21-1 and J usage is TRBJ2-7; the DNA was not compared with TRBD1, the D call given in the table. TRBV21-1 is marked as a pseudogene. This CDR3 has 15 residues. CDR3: CASSKETGGKNEQYF. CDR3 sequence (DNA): TGTGCCAGCAGCAAAGAAACAGGGGGCAAGAACGAGCAGTACTTC.

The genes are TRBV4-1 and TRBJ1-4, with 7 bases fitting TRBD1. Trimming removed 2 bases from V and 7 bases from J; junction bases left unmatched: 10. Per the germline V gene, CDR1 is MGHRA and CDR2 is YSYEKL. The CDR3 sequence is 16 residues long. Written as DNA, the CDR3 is TGCGCCAGCAGCCAAACCCTCCCCAGGGGGTCTGAAAAACTGTTTTTT. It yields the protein CASSQTLPRGSEKLFF.

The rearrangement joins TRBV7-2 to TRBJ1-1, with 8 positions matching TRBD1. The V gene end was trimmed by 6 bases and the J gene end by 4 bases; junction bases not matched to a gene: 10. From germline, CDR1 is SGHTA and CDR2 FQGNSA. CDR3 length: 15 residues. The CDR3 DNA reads TGTGCCAGCAGTCTAGCGGGTGACAGGGGCACTGAAGCTTTCTTT. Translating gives CASSLAGDRGTEAFF.

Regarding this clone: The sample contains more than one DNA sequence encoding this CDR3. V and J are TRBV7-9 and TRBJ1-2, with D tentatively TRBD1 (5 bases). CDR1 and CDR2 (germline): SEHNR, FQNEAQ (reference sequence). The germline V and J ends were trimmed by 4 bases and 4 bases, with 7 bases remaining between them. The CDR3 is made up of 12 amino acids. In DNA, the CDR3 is TGTGCCAGCAGCTCCGGGGGCTATGGCTACACCTTC. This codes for CASSSGGYGYTF.

Written as DNA, the CDR3 is TGTGCCAGCAGGGAACCGACCGGAAGACTCCACGAGCAGTACTTC. As protein: CASREPTGRLHEQYF. The chain couples TRBV6-6 to TRBJ2-7; D gene unclear. The germline V gene has CDR1 MNHNY and CDR2 SVGAGI (reference sequence). The V end lost 6 bases, the J end lost 5 bases, and 20 bases lay between the germline ends. CDR3 length: 15 residues.

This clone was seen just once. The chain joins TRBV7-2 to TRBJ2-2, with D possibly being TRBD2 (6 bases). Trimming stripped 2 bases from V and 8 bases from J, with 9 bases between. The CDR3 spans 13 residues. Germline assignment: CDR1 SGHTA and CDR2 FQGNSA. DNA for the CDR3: TGTGCCAGCAGCTTACGGGGGTCGGGGGAGCTGTTTTTT. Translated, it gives CASSLRGSGELFF.

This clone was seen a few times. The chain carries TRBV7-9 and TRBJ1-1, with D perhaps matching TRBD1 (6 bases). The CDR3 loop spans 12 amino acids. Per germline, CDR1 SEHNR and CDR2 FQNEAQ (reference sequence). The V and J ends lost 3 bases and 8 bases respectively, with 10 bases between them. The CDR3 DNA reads TGTGCCAGCAGCTTCCTCGACAGGGAAGCTTTCTTT. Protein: CASSFLDREAFF. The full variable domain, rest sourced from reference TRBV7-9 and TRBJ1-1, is DTGVSQNPRHKITKRGQNVTFRCDPISEHNRLYWYRQTLGQGPEFLTYFQNEAQLEKSRLLSDRFSAERPKGSFSTLEIQRTEQGDSAMYLCASSFLDREAFFGQGTRLTVV.

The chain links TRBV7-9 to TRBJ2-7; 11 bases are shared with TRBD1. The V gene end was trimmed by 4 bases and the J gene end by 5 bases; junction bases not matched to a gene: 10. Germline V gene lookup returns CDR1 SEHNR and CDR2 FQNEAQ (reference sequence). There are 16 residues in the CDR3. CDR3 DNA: TGTGCCAGCAGCTACCGAGGGACAGGGGGATCGGACGAGCAGTACTTC. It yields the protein CASSYRGTGGSDEQYF.

The CDR3 spells CASSYSLPQNYGYTF. CDR3 coding DNA: TGTGCCAGCAGTTACTCGTTGCCACAGAATTATGGCTACACCTTC. The J gene is TRBJ1-2, the V gene TRBV6-6; the D is unclear. The CDR3 totals 15 residues. Germline loops: CDR1 MNHNY, CDR2 SVGAGI (reference sequence). Trimming removed 0 bases from V and 5 bases from J, with 13 bases in between.

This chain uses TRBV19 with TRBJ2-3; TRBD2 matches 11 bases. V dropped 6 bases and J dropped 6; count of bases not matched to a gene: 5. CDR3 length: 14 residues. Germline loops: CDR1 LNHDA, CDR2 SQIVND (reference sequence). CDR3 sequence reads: CASRGGLAVDTQYF. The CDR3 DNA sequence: TGTGCCAGTAGGGGGGGACTAGCGGTTGATACGCAGTATTTT.

Here the CDR3 reads CAWGRGEVQPQHF. The CDR3 DNA sequence: TGTGCCTGGGGCCGGGGGGAGGTTCAGCCCCAGCATTTT. The chain couples TRBV30 to TRBJ1-5, with D perhaps TRBD1 (5 bases). Germline V gene sequence: CDR1 GTSNPN, CDR2 SVGIG (reference sequence). This CDR3 is 13 amino acids long. V gave up 5 bases and J gave up 6 bases, with 14 bases separating them.

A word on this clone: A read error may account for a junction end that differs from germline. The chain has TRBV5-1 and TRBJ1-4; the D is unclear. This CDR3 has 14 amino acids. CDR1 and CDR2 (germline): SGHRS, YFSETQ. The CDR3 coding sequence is TGCGCCAGCAGCTTGAGGTACCCGGACGAAAATCTGTTTTTT. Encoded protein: CASSLRYPDENLFF.

As DNA, the CDR3 is TGTGCCAGCAGAGTAGGGGCCCCAGAGACCCAGTACTTC. As protein: CASRVGAPETQYF. The V call is TRBV2, the J call TRBJ2-5, with TRBD1 as a possible D gene (5 bases). This CDR3 has 13 amino acids. The V gene lost 6 bases and the J gene lost 4 bases, with 12 bases spanning the gap. Germline V gene data show CDR1 as SNHLY and CDR2 as FYNNEI.

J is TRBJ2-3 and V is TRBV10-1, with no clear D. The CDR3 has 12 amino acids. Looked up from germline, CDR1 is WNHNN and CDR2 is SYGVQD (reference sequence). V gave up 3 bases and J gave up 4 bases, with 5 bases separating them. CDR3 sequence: CASSERADTQYF. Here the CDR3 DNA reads TGCGCCAGCAGTGAACGGGCAGATACGCAGTATTTT.

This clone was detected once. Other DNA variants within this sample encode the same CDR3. CDR3 nucleotides: TGTGCCAGCAGCGGCACCCTAGCGAACACCGGGGAGCTGTTTTTT. Its translation is CASSGTLANTGELFF. The chain joins TRBV9 to TRBJ2-2; D unresolved. V was cut by 3 bases and J by 0 bases, with 9 bases left in between. This CDR3 is 15 amino acids long. CDR1 is SGDLS and CDR2 is YYNGEE in the germline V gene.

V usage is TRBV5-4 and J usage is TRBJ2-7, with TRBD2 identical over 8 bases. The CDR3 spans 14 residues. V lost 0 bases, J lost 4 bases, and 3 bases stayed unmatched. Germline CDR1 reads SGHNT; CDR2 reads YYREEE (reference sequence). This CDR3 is CASSLGSGEYEQYF. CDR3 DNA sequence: TGTGCCAGCAGCTTGGGTAGCGGGGAGTACGAGCAGTACTTC. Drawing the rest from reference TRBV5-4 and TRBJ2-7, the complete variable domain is ETGVTQSPTHLIKTRGQQVTLRCSSQSGHNTVSWYQQALGQGPQFIFQYYREEENGRGNFPPRFSGLQFPNYSSELNVNALELDDSALYLCASSLGSGEYEQYFGPGTRLTVT.

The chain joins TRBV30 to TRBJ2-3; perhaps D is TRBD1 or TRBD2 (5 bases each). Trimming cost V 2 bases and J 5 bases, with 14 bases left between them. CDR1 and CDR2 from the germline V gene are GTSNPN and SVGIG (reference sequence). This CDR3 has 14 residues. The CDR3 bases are TGTGCCTGGAGTAGAGGGACCGGTATAGATACGCAGTATTTT. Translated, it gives CAWSRGTGIDTQYF.

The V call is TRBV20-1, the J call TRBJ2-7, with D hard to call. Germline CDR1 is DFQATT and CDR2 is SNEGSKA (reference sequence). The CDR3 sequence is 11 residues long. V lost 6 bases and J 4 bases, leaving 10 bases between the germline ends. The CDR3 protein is CSAITAYEQYF. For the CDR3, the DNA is TGCAGTGCGATTACAGCTTACGAGCAGTACTTC.

In DNA, the CDR3 is TGTGCCAGCAGCTGGGACGAGGGGTACCGCACCTCTAACTATGGCTACACCTTC. Translating gives CASSWDEGYRTSNYGYTF. V is TRBV5-4 and J is TRBJ1-2; D is possibly TRBD1 (5 bases). V shed 3 bases and J shed 0 bases, with 21 bases lying between them. CDR1 is SGHNT, CDR2 YYREEE, per germline (reference sequence). CDR3 length: 18 residues.

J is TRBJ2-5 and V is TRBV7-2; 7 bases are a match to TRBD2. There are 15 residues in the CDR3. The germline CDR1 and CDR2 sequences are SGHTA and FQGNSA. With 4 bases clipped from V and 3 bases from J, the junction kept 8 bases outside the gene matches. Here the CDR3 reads CASSSGGSWEETQYF. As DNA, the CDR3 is TGTGCCAGCAGCTCCGGCGGGAGTTGGGAAGAGACCCAGTACTTC.

The CDR3 sequence is CASSFGTGGTEAFF. CDR3 DNA sequence: TGCGCCAGCAGCTTCGGGACAGGCGGCACTGAAGCTTTCTTT. The V and J genes are TRBV5-1 and TRBJ1-1, with TRBD1 identical over 8 bases. The CDR3 runs to 14 residues. With 2 bases clipped from V and 4 bases from J, the junction kept 4 bases outside the gene matches. Germline V gives CDR1 SGHRS, CDR2 YFSETQ.

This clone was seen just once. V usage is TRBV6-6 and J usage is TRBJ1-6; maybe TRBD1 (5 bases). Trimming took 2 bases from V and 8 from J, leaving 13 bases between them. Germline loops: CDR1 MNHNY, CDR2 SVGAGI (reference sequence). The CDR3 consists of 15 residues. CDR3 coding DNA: TGTGCCAGCAGTTACCAGGGTGAGACCCATTCACCCCTCCACTTT. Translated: CASSYQGETHSPLHF.

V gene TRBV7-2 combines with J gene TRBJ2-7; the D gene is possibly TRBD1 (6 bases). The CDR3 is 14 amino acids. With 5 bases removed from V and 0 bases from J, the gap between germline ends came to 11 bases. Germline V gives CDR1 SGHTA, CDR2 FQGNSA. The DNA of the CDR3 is TGTGCCAGCAGCCTCCGGACAGCCTCCTACGAGCAGTACTTC. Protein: CASSLRTASYEQYF.

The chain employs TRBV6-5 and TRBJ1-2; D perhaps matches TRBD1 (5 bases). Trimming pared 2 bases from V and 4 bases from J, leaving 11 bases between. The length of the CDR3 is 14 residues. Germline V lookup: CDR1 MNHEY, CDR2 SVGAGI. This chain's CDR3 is CASSYRDDGYGYTF. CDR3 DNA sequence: TGTGCCAGCAGTTACAGGGACGATGGCTATGGCTACACCTTC.

The CDR3 region is CASSSLDRTYGYTF. The CDR3 coding sequence is TGTGCCAGCAGCTCACTAGACAGAACCTATGGCTACACCTTC. The V and J genes are TRBV11-2 and TRBJ1-2; D is perhaps TRBD1 (5 bases). Trimming left V 4 bases short and J 4 bases short, with 13 bases between. The CDR3 spans 14 residues. Germline V CDR1 and CDR2: SGHAT, FQNNGV. The full variable domain, in which reference TRBV11-2 and TRBJ1-2 provide the parts outside the CDR3, is EAGVAQSPRYKIIEKRQSVAFWCNPISGHATLYWYQQILGQGPKLLIQFQNNGVVDDSQLPKDRFSAERLKGVDSTLKIQPAKLEDSAVYLCASSSLDRTYGYTFGSGTRLTVV.

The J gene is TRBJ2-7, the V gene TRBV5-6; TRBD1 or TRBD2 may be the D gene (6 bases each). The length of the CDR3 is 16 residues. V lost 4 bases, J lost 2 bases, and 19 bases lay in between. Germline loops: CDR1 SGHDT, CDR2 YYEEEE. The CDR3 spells CASSTSRGPPAYEQYF. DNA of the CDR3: TGTGCCAGCAGCACCAGCCGGGGGCCTCCCGCCTACGAGCAGTACTTC.